Following are 26 T cell receptor beta chains from one sample sequenced in a study of T-cell memory formation after mild COVID-19. TCRdb analysed the 5' RACE reads with MiXCR anew, one entry per CDR3 protein. The table lists under 250,000 distinct CDR3 sequences, 9.4% of them singletons. Sequenced input: PBMCs or a T cell subset sorted from them (not recorded which). These receptors came from a man aged 18 to 30 who had mild COVID-19 (a few samples of this study predate the infection). Cell type and time point are not known.

The table lists this clonotype with many counts. This sequence joins TRBV12-3 or TRBV12-4 and TRBJ2-1; 10 nucleotides align to TRBD1. V lost 7 bases, J lost 4 bases, and 7 bases stayed unmatched. This CDR3 region has 15 residues. CDR3 loop: CASTDGTGDYNEQFF. CDR3 bases: TGTGCCAGCACGGACGGGACAGGGGATTACAATGAGCAGTTCTTC.

This clonotype was counted between two and nine times. The chain couples TRBV28 to TRBJ2-4; D is possibly TRBD1 (6 bases). The germline gives CDR1 MDHEN, CDR2 SYDVKM. V dropped 5 bases and J dropped 6 bases, with 17 bases sitting between them. The CDR3 runs to 15 residues. The CDR3 loop reads CASSAAVGAGNIQYF. CDR3 DNA: TGTGCCAGCAGTGCCGCGGTGGGGGCAGGAAACATTCAGTACTTC.

V and J are TRBV7-8 and TRBJ2-3; D is uncertain. Germline V gene data show CDR1 as SGHVS and CDR2 as FQNEAQ. This CDR3 region has 15 residues. With 5 bases removed from V and 0 bases from J, the gap between germline ends came to 12 bases. CDR3 nucleotides: TGTGCCAGCAGCCCCCCCGGTTTGAGCACAGATACGCAGTATTTT. This codes for CASSPPGLSTDTQYF. Variable domain in full (rest from reference TRBV7-8 and TRBJ2-3): GAGVSQSPRYKVAKRGQDVALRCDPISGHVSLFWYQQALGQGPEFLTYFQNEAQLDKSGLPSDRFFAERPEGSVSTLKIQRTQQEDSAVYLCASSPPGLSTDTQYFGPGTRLTVL.

This clonotype was recorded at least ten times. The J gene is TRBJ2-5, the V gene TRBV27, with 10 bases aligning to TRBD2. This CDR3 region has 17 residues. The V gene end was trimmed by 3 bases and the J gene end by 5 bases; junction bases not matched to a gene: 12. The germline gives CDR1 MNHEY, CDR2 SMNVEV (reference sequence). The CDR3 is CASSFHKLAGRPETQYF. For the CDR3, the DNA is TGTGCCAGCAGTTTCCACAAACTAGCGGGACGGCCTGAGACCCAGTACTTC.

The chain has TRBV6-6 and TRBJ1-2; D call uncertain. There are 12 residues in the CDR3. In germline, CDR1 is MNHNY, CDR2 SVGAGI (reference sequence). V was cut by 11 bases and J by 3 bases, with 13 bases left in between. This chain's CDR3 is CAGLGDDYGYTF. CDR3 DNA: TGTGCCGGACTAGGAGACGACTATGGCTACACCTTC.

CDR3 nucleotides: TGTGCCAGCAGATCTCCGGACAGGGGATTGGGCTACACCTTC. Its protein is CASRSPDRGLGYTF. The rearrangement joins TRBV7-9 to TRBJ1-2, with 9 nucleotides matching TRBD1. The V and J ends lost 6 bases and 8 bases, in that order; junction bases with no gene match: 10. CDR1 and CDR2 from the germline V gene are SEHNR and FQNEAQ (reference sequence). This CDR3 is built from 14 residues.

This sequence joins TRBV7-9 and TRBJ1-1; D unclear. V lost 5 bases, J lost 6 bases, and 13 bases lay in between. Per the germline V gene, CDR1 is SEHNR and CDR2 is FQNEAQ (reference sequence). The CDR3 consists of 13 residues. CDR3 bases: TGTGCCAGCAGCCACCCACGAGGGTCTGAAGCTTTCTTT. Its translation: CASSHPRGSEAFF.

The CDR3 DNA reads TGCGCCAGCAGCCAAGATTCACCGAATTCACCCCTCCACTTT. This translates into CASSQDSPNSPLHF. The chain has TRBV4-1 and TRBJ1-6; D ambiguous. Germline lookup yields CDR1 MGHRA and CDR2 YSYEKL. The CDR3 spans 14 residues. V was pared by 0 bases and J by 7 bases, with 7 bases between.

This chain links TRBV7-3 with TRBJ1-6, with D uncertain. The CDR3 runs 13 residues. Germline V CDR1 and CDR2: SGHTA, FQGTGA. V lost 4 bases and J lost 6, with 7 bases in between. CDR3 region: CASSSQSNSPLHF. The CDR3 DNA follows: TGTGCCAGCAGCTCCCAGTCTAATTCACCCCTCCACTTT.

The chain links TRBV5-1 to TRBJ2-7; TRBD1 or TRBD2 may be the D gene (5 bases each). This CDR3 is built from 14 residues. Trimming left V 0 bases short and J 7 bases short, with 14 bases between. CDR1 is SGHRS and CDR2 is YFSETQ in the germline V gene. The CDR3 coding sequence is TGCGCCAGCAGCTTGGGGGTCCAGGGCGGGGAGCAGTACTTC. As protein: CASSLGVQGGEQYF.

This clonotype was counted many times. V is TRBV5-6 and J is TRBJ1-6; TRBD1 matches 8 bases. Per germline, CDR1 SGHDT and CDR2 YYEEEE. There are 15 residues in the CDR3. The V gene end was trimmed by 4 bases and the J gene end by 10 bases; junction bases not matched to a gene: 10. This chain's CDR3 is CASSRYGTGESPLHF. CDR3 sequence (DNA): TGTGCCAGCAGCCGGTACGGGACAGGCGAATCACCCCTCCACTTT.

A few counts support this clonotype. The chain combines TRBV4-3 with TRBJ2-7, with D unresolved. The CDR3 contains 13 residues. Germline V gene lookup returns CDR1 LGHNA and CDR2 YSLEER. V lost 3 bases and J 6 bases, leaving 12 bases between the germline ends. The CDR3 loop is CASSQYRGSEQYV. In DNA form, the CDR3 reads TGCGCCAGCAGCCAGTACCGCGGATCCGAGCAGTACGTC.

In the case of this clonotype: Mismatch with germline at one junction end may stem from a read error. The genes are TRBV18 and TRBJ2-3, with unresolved D. The CDR3 spans 14 residues. Per germline, CDR1 KGHSH and CDR2 LQKENI. The CDR3 sequence: CASSPQRKTDTQYF. DNA of the CDR3: TGTGCCAGCTCCCCACAAAGGAAAACAGATACGCAGTATTTT.

The V call is TRBV5-1, the J call TRBJ1-1; 8 bases are a match to TRBD1. The CDR3 is 15 amino acids. Germline CDR1 is SGHRS and CDR2 is YFSETQ. Germline trimming cut 0 bases from V and 3 bases from J; bases unmatched to any gene: 4. The CDR3 spells CASSLGRGPHTEAFF. The CDR3 coding sequence is TGCGCCAGCAGCTTGGGCAGGGGGCCGCACACTGAAGCTTTCTTT.

This clonotype occurred many times. V is TRBV4-1 and J is TRBJ1-1; possibly TRBD1 for D (5 bases). Germline V gives CDR1 MGHRA, CDR2 YSYEKL. The CDR3 extends over 13 amino acids. The V and J ends lost 2 bases and 12 bases respectively, with 16 bases between them. The CDR3 spells CASSQFSAGTTFF. The CDR3 DNA sequence: TGCGCCAGCAGCCAATTCTCGGCAGGGACCACTTTCTTT.

The rearrangement joins TRBV4-1 to TRBJ2-1, with 11 bases that match TRBD2. This CDR3 has 16 amino acids. Trimming removed 6 bases from V and 0 bases from J; junction bases left unmatched: 4. The germline CDR1 and CDR2 sequences are MGHRA and YSYEKL. In DNA form, the CDR3 reads TGCGCCAGCAGACCTAGCGGGAGGAGCTCCTACAATGAGCAGTTCTTC. It yields the protein CASRPSGRSSYNEQFF.

This chain joins TRBV11-2 and TRBJ2-3; the D gene is possibly TRBD2 (7 bases). Germline-derived CDR1 and CDR2 are SGHAT and FQNNGV. Between the trimmed V and J ends, which lost 1 base and 2 bases, there was a span of 16 bases. The CDR3 is 17 amino acids. The CDR3 here is CASSLGKAGALTDTQYF. For the CDR3, the DNA is TGTGCCAGCAGCTTAGGAAAGGCGGGGGCCCTCACAGATACGCAGTATTTT.

This clonotype was picked up a small number of times. The chain couples TRBV28 to TRBJ2-2, with D perhaps being TRBD1 or TRBD2 (5 bases each). V lost 3 bases and J lost 2, with 16 bases in between. CDR1 is MDHEN, CDR2 SYDVKM, per germline. The length of the CDR3 is 17 residues. The CDR3 sequence is CASSFPPGRANTGELFF. For the CDR3, the DNA is TGTGCCAGCAGTTTCCCCCCAGGGCGGGCTAACACCGGGGAGCTGTTTTTT.

J is TRBJ1-1 and V is TRBV10-3, with 7 bases fitting TRBD1. The CDR3 loop spans 21 amino acids. CDR1 ENHRY and CDR2 SYGVKD come from the germline V gene. The junction had 25 bases not matched to a gene; V was cut back by 2 bases and J by 4 bases. In nucleotides, the CDR3 is TGTGCCATCAGTGAGGGTTCAAAGGGGGCAAGTTCGGGGGCGGCCCCCACTGAAGCTTTCTTT. The encoded protein is CAISEGSKGASSGAAPTEAFF.

The sample holds a few counts of this clonotype. CDR3 DNA: TGTGCCAGCAGTGGACAGCAGAATCAGCCCCAGCATTTT. The encoded protein is CASSGQQNQPQHF. The chain employs TRBV12-3 or TRBV12-4 and TRBJ1-5; possible D gene TRBD1, 6 bases. The CDR3 totals 13 residues. Deletions cut 5 bases from V and 4 bases from J, with 9 bases between.

The V gene is TRBV12-3 or TRBV12-4, the J gene TRBJ1-1; the match to TRBD1 covers 8 bases. There are 13 residues in the CDR3. J lost 5 bases, V lost 8 bases, and 7 bases had no gene match. The CDR3, as DNA: TGTGCCAGCCGCAGGGGGCTCGAGACTGAAGCTTTCTTT. Amino acids: CASRRGLETEAFF.

In its sample, this clonotype was seen a few times. The rearrangement joins TRBV24-1 to TRBJ2-1, with 10 positions matching TRBD2. Losses at the gene ends were 3 bases for V and 7 bases for J; bases not matched to a gene: 8. This CDR3 contains 16 residues. The germline gives CDR1 KGHDR, CDR2 SFDVKD. The CDR3 protein is CATSDRSGGAWNEQFF. The CDR3 DNA is TGTGCCACCAGTGATAGAAGCGGGGGGGCATGGAATGAGCAGTTCTTC.

The chain has TRBV7-6 and TRBJ1-3; TRBD1 aligns across 8 bases. This CDR3 is 15 amino acids long. V gave up 5 bases and J gave up 3 bases; unmatched junction bases: 6. Germline values: CDR1 SGHVS, CDR2 FNYEAQ. The CDR3 DNA follows: TGTGCCAGCAGCCCGGGACAGGATTTTGGAAACACCATATATTTT. Translation: CASSPGQDFGNTIYF.

This clonotype was found a few times. CDR3 nucleotides: TGCGCCAGCAGTGAGTCGACCCTATCAGCTTTCTTT. This codes for CASSESTLSAFF. The chain carries TRBV10-2 and TRBJ1-1; D unclear. This CDR3 has 12 amino acids. Germline V gene lookup returns CDR1 WSHSY and CDR2 SAAADI. V was shortened by 0 bases and J by 10 bases, with 9 bases between the two germline ends.

The chain employs TRBV12-3 or TRBV12-4 and TRBJ1-2, with D uncertain. V was pared by 3 bases and J by 2 bases, with 7 bases between. CDR3 size: 13 residues. The CDR3 DNA follows: TGTGCCAGCAGTTTTGTCCCGAACTATGGCTACACCTTC. Its translation is CASSFVPNYGYTF.

This clonotype turned up a few times. The rearrangement links TRBV11-1 to TRBJ2-5; 9 positions match TRBD1. CDR1 and CDR2 from the germline V gene are SGHAT and FQDESV (reference sequence). V lost 6 bases, J lost 2 bases, and 10 bases stayed unmatched. The CDR3 is 16 residues long. CDR3 nucleotides: TGTGCCAGCAGTTCTACAGGGGGCCAGTGGCAAGAGACCCAGTACTTC. Encoded protein: CASSSTGGQWQETQYF.